What follows is one T cell receptor (beta chain) and its context. The antigen it recognizes is unknown. No quality values exist for individual bases; no much larger clone is one base distant. The data originate from a study of response to subunit inactivated influenza vaccine (dated by TCRdb to the late 2010s). General notes on the study: Deep quantitative profiling of the T cell receptor repertoire was used in the study to follow responses to a trivalent subunit inactivated influenza vaccine. Broad study findings and their caveats: The authors proposed that each seasonal influenza vaccination may bring in only a limited number of new T cells.

Library preparation was by RT-PCR. Sequencing was carried out with an Illumina HiSeq 2500. TCRdb reprocessed the public reads (quality trimming at Q25 with fastp, clone calling with MiXCR) and kept in-frame beta chains. Rows with a matching CDR3 protein are joined into one entry that keeps the most common DNA and genes. This sample has approximately 530,000 distinct CDR3 sequences in its table, and 6.5% to 8% of those were observed once. The ten biggest clones cover about an eighth of the sample. This receptor was taken from a man aged 50-75 years who received an inactivated influenza vaccine. Donor details come from another sample of the same person, matched by shared clones. The sample was PBMCs from blood, taken roughly 24 months after vaccination.

The sequenced DNA is TGTGCCAGCAGTGAATATAGGACAGGGGCTGAGACCCAGTACTTC. Its protein product is CASSEYRTGAETQYF. The receptor chain draws on TRBV25-1 and TRBJ2-5, with TRBD1 identical over 9 junction bases. CDR1 is given as MGHDK and CDR2 as SYGVNS, both from the germline V gene. V has 0 bases trimmed and J has 5 bases trimmed; junction bases matching no gene number 4. The CDR3 contains 15 residues, cysteine and phenylalanine counted. Only the CDR3 DNA stays, 45 bases, in frame from base 1.